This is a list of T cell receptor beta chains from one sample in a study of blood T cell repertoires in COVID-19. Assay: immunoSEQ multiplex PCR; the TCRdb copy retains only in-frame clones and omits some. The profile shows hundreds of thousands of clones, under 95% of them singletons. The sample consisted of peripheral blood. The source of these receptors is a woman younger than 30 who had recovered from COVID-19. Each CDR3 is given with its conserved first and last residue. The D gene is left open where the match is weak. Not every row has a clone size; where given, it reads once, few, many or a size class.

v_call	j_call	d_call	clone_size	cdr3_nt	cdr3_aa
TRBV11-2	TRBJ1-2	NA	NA	TGTGCCAGCAGCTTAGTTGGACACGAAAGACCAGGTGGCTACACCTTC	CASSLVGHERPGGYTF
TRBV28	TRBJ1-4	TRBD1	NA	TGTGCCAGCAGTTTACCCGGGACAGCCAATGAAAAACTGTTTTTT	CASSLPGTANEKLFF
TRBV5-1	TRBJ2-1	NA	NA	TGCGCCAGCAGCTTGGCTGTGGGGCCTGAGCAGTTCTTC	CASSLAVGPEQFF
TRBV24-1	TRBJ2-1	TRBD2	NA	TGTGCCACCAGTGACCGGGCTAGCGGGGTTATCAATGAGCAGTTCTTC	CATSDRASGVINEQFF
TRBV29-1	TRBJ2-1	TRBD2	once	TGCAGCGTTGAAGACCAAACCCGGGACTACCCCTACAATGAGCAGTTCTTC	CSVEDQTRDYPYNEQFF
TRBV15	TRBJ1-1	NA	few	TGTGCCACCAGCAGGCAGATGAACACTGAAGCTTTCTTT	CATSRQMNTEAFF
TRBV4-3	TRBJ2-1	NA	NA	TGCGCCAGCAGCCAAGATGGGCAGGGGAGCGATGAGCAGTTCTTC	CASSQDGQGSDEQFF
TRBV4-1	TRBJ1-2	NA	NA	TGCGCCAGCAGCCAAGGATGGGGAGGGGCTTCCGCTGGCTACACCTTC	CASSQGWGGASAGYTF
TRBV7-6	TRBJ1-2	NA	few	TGTGCCAGCAGCTTCCCTTCGGACACCGCTGACTACACCTTC	CASSFPSDTADYTF
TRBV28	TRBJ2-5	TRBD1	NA	TGTGCCAGCAGGAAAGGGGGCGGGACAGGGGGCGACGAGACCCAGTACTTC	CASRKGGGTGGDETQYF
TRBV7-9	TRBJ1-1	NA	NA	TGTGCCAGCAGCTGGGAGGGAACGATCAACACTGAAGCTTTCTTT	CASSWEGTINTEAFF
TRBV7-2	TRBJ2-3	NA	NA	TGTGCCAGCAGCCCCTTCTACTCTAGCACAGATACGCAGTATTTT	CASSPFYSSTDTQYF
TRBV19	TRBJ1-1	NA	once	TGTGCCAGCCGACAAATCGAGAACACTGAAGCTTTCTTT	CASRQIENTEAFF
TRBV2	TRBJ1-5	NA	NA	TGTGCCAGCAGCTACTCGGGGGACAATCAGCCCCAGCATTTT	CASSYSGDNQPQHF
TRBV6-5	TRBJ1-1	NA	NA	TGTGCCAGCAGTTACCTAACTGAAGCTTTCTTT	CASSYLTEAFF
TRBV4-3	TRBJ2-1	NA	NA	TGCGCCAGCAGCCAAGAGTTAGCCGGGGATGAGCAGTTCTTC	CASSQELAGDEQFF
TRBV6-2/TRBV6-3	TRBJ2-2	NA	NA	TGTGCCAGCAGCCGCCGTCAAGGGGGAACCGGGGAGCTGTTTTTT	CASSRRQGGTGELFF
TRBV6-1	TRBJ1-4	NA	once	TGTGCCAGCAGTGACAGGGGAACTAATGAAAAACTGTTTTTT	CASSDRGTNEKLFF
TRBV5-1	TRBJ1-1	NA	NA	TGCGCCAGCAGCTTGGCAGGTGGCGCTGAAGCTTTCTTT	CASSLAGGAEAFF
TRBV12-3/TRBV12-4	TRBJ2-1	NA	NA	TGTGCCAGCAGTCTGGGCGGGATGAATGAGCAGTTCTTC	CASSLGGMNEQFF
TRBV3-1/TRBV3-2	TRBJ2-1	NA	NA	TGTGCCAGCAGCCCCCTTAGAGCGGGCTCCTACAATGAGCAGTTCTTC	CASSPLRAGSYNEQFF
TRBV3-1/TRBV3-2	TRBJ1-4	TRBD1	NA	TGTGCCAGCAGCCAAGATCGGACAGGGCTTAATGAAAAACTGTTTTTT	CASSQDRTGLNEKLFF
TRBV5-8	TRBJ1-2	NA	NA	TGTGCCAGCAGGGTGAACCCGCGGCATGGCTACACCTTC	CASRVNPRHGYTF
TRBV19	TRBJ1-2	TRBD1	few	TGTGCCAGTAGAGACAGGGGGCGGAACTATGGCTACACCTTC	CASRDRGRNYGYTF
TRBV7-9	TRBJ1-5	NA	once	TGTGCCAGCAGCGTGACAGGAAGAGATCAGCCCCAGCATTTT	CASSVTGRDQPQHF
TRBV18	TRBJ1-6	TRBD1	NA	TGTGCCAGCTCAGTAGCCCGGGACAGTTATTCACCCCTCCACTTT	CASSVARDSYSPLHF
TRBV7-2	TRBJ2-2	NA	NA	TGTGCCAGCAGCTTTCCGGGGGAGCTGTTTTTT	CASSFPGELFF
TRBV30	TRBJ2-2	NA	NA	TGTGCCTGGTCCAGGGGATTCGACACCGGGGAGCTGTTTTTT	CAWSRGFDTGELFF
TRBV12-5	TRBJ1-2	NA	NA	TGTGCTAGTGGTTTGCTGAGTTCTATTATTATGGTGGGCTACACCTTC	CASGLLSSIIMVGYTF
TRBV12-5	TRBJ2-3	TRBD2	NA	TGTGCTAGTGGTTTGGTACAGGATAGCGGGAGAGGCACGCAGTATTTT	CASGLVQDSGRGTQYF
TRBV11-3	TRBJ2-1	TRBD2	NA	TGTGCCAGCAGCGTCCAACTAGCGGAGGGCGACAATGAGCAGTTCTTC	CASSVQLAEGDNEQFF
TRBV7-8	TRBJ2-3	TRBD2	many	TGTGCCAGCAGCTATAGCGGGTCGAACACAGATACGCAGTATTTT	CASSYSGSNTDTQYF
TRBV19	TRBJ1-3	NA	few	TGTGCCAGTAGTAATCGGACCGGTCGAGGAGGGTCGGGAAACACCATATATTTT	CASSNRTGRGGSGNTIYF
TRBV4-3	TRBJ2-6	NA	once	TGCGCCAGCAGCCAAGATGTAGACTCTGGGGCCAACGTCCTGACTTTC	CASSQDVDSGANVLTF
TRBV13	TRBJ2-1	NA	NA	TGTGCCAGCAGTTTCAGACAGCGACCCGGTGAGCAGTTCTTC	CASSFRQRPGEQFF
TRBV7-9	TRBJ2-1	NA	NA	TGTGCCAGCAGCTTCGTCTTGAGCTCCTACAATGAGCAGTTCTTC	CASSFVLSSYNEQFF
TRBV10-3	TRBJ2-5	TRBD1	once	TGTGCCATCAGGGAGACAGGGATAGAGACCCAGTACTTC	CAIRETGIETQYF
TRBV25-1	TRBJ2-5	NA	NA	TGTGCCAGCAGCCTAGGCGGAGCTTTCGGGGAGACCCAGTACTTC	CASSLGGAFGETQYF
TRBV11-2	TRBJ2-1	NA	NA	TGTGCCAGCAGCGCCTTCGACTATCTCAATGAGCAGTTCTTC	CASSAFDYLNEQFF
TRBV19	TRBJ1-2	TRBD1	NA	TGTGCCAGTAGTCCCCTGACAGGGAACTATGGCTACACCTTC	CASSPLTGNYGYTF
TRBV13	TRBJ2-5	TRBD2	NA	TGTGCCAGCAGCTCGTCGACTAGCAGGTACCAAGAGACCCAGTACTTC	CASSSSTSRYQETQYF
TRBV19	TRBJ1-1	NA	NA	TGTGCCATAGGTAGGGGCACTGAAGCTTTCTTT	CAIGRGTEAFF
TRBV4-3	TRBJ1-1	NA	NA	TGCGCCAGCAGCCAAGAAAGATCGTACTCGGACACTGAAGCTTTCTTT	CASSQERSYSDTEAFF
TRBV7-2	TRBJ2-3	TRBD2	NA	TGTGCCAGCAGCTTAGCGTTTGCCCGACTAGCGGGAGTCTCGGATACGCAGTATTTT	CASSLAFARLAGVSDTQYF
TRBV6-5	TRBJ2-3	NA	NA	TGTGCCAGCCGCGCACCGGTCACAGATACGCAGTATTTT	CASRAPVTDTQYF
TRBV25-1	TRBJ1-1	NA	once	TGTGCCAGCAGTGACAGGATGAACACTGAAGCTTTCTTT	CASSDRMNTEAFF
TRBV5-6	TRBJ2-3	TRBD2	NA	TGTGCCAGCAGCTTGGTAGCCGGACCTAGCGGGAGCACAGATACGCAGTATTTT	CASSLVAGPSGSTDTQYF
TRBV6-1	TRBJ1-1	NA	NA	TGTGCCAGCAGTGAAGTACAGATGAACACTGAAGCTTTCTTT	CASSEVQMNTEAFF
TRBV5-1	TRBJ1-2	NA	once	TGCGCCAGCAGCTTGGCCGTGTCAGACTATGGCTACACCTTC	CASSLAVSDYGYTF